This TCR beta chain came from a study of T cells after yellow fever vaccination. Study-wide findings and caveats: Abundant clonotypes (contaminants from the bulk population) could be present in FACS-sorted repertoires.

The CDR3 is 15 residues long. V lost 2 bases and J 4 bases, leaving 13 bases between the germline ends. In germline, CDR1 is LGHNA, CDR2 YSLEER. 5'RACE template switching added a universal primer site and UMIs to TCR cDNA. TCRdb itself ran the 5' RACE reads through MiXCR, one entry per CDR3 protein. The sample contains about 260,000 distinct CDR3 sequences, around 13% of which appear only once. On this clonotype: What it recognizes is unknown.

This specimen consisted of CD4+ T cells sorted from PBMCs, obtained 45 days after the yellow fever booster vaccination. This chain links TRBV4-3 with TRBJ2-3; weak D call: TRBD2 (6 bases). The TCR comes from a man in his thirties or forties who received the YFV17D yellow fever vaccine. In nucleotides, the CDR3 is TGCGCCAGCAGCCAATCGCCCGGAGGGCCAGATACGCAGTATTTT. Translation gives CASSQSPGGPDTQYF.